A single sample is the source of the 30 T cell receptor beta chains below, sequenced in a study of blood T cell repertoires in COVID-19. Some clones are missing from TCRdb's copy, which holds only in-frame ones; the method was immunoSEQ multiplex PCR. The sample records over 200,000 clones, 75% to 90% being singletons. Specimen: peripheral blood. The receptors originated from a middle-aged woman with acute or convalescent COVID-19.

CDR3 DNA: TGTGCCAGCGCCTGGACAGGGGGCGAACACACTGAAGCTTTCTTT. As protein: CASAWTGGEHTEAFF. This chain connects TRBV18 to TRBJ1-1; TRBD1 aligns across 11 bases. Germline lookup yields CDR1 KGHSH and CDR2 LQKENI. Unmatched junction bases numbered 8, after V lost 8 bases and J lost 3 bases. There are 15 residues in the CDR3.

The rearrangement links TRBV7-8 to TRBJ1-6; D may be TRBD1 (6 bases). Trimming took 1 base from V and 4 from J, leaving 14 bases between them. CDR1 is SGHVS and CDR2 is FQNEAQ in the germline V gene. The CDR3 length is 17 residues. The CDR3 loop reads CASSLGGGPAYNSPLHF. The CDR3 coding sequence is TGTGCCAGCAGCTTAGGGGGGGGGCCCGCGTATAATTCACCCCTCCACTTT.

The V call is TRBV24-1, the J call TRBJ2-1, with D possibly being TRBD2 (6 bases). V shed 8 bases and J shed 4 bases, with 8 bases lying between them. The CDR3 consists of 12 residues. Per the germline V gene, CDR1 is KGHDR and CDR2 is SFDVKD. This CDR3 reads CATIRGYNEQFF. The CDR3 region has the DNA TGTGCCACCATACGGGGGTACAATGAGCAGTTCTTC.

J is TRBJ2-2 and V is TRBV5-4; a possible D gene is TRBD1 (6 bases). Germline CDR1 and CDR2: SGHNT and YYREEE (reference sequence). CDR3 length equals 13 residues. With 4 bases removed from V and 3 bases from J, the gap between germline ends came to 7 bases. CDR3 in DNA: TGTGCCAGCAGCAAGGGGGACACCGGGGAGCTGTTTTTT. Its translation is CASSKGDTGELFF.

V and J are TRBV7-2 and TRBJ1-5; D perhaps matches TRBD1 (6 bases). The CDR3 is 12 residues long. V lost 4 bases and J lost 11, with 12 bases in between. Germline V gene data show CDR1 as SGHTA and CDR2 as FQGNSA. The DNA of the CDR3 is TGTGCCAGCAGCTCCCAGGGGACGTCCCAGCATTTT. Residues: CASSSQGTSQHF.

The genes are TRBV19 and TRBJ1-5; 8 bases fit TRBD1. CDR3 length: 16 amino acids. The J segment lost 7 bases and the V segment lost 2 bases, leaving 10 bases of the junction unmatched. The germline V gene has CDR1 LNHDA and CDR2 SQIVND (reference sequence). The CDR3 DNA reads TGTGCCAGTAGTATAAGGTTCAGGGGGCGAGGCCAGCCCCAGCATTTT. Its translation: CASSIRFRGRGQPQHF.

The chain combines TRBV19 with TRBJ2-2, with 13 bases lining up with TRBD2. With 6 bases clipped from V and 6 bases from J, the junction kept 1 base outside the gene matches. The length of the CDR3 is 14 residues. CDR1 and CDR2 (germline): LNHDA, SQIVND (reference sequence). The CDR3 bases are TGTGCCAGTAGGGGGACTAGCGGGGCCGGGGAGCTGTTTTTT. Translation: CASRGTSGAGELFF.

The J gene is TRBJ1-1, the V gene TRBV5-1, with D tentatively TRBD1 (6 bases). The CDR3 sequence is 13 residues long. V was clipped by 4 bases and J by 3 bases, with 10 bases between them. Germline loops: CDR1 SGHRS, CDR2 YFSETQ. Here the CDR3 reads CASSLGQHTEAFF. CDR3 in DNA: TGCGCCAGCAGCCTCGGACAGCACACTGAAGCTTTCTTT.

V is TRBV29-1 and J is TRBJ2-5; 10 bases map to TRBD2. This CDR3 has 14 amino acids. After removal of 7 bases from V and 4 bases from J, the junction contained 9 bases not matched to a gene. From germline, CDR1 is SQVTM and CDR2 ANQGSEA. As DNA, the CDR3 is TGCAGCGCCTCAAGCGGGGGGGCCGTAGAGACCCAGTACTTC. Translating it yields CSASSGGAVETQYF.

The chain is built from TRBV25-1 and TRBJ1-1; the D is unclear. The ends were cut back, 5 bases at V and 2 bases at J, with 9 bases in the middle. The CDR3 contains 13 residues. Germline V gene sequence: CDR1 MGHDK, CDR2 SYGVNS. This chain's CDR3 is CASSTRGNTEAFF. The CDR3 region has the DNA TGTGCCAGCAGTACACGGGGAAACACTGAAGCTTTCTTT.

The CDR3 reads CASTPYPGQNGYTF. In DNA, the CDR3 is TGTGCCAGCACCCCCTACCCGGGACAGAATGGCTACACCTTC. V and J are TRBV2 and TRBJ1-2, with 7 bases lining up with TRBD1. Germline assignment: CDR1 SNHLY and CDR2 FYNNEI. The CDR3 consists of 14 residues. With 7 bases clipped from V and 6 bases from J, the junction kept 11 bases outside the gene matches.

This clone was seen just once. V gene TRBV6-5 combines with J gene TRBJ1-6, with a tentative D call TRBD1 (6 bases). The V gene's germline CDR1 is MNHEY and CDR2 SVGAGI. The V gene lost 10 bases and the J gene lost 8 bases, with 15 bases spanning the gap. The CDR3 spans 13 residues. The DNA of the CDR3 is TGTGCCACGTACAGGGATCGGGATTCACCCCTCCACTTT. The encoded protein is CATYRDRDSPLHF.

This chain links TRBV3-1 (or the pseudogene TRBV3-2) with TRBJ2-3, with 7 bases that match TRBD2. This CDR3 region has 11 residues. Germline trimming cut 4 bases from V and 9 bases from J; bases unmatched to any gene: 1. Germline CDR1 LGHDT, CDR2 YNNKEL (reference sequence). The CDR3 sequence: CASSLGGTQYF. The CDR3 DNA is TGTGCCAGCAGCCTCGGGGGGACGCAGTATTTT.

The CDR3 region is CASSHGGPEAFF. CDR3 in DNA: TGTGCCAGCAGCCACGGAGGGCCCGAAGCTTTCTTT. The rearrangement joins TRBV2 to TRBJ1-1; D remains unclear. Trimming stripped 6 bases from V and 8 bases from J, with 13 bases between. Germline V gene lookup returns CDR1 SNHLY and CDR2 FYNNEI. This CDR3 is built from 12 residues.

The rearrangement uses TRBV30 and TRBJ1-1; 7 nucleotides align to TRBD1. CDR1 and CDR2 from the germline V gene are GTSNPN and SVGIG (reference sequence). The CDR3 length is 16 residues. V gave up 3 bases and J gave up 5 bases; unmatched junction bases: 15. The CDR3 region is CAWRTLYRGLATEAFF. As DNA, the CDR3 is TGTGCCTGGAGGACCCTTTACAGGGGCCTTGCGACTGAAGCTTTCTTT.

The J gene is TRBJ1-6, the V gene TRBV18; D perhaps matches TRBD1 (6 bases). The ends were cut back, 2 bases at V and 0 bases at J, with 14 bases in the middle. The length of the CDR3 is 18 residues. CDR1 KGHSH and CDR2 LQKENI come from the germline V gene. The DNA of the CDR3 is TGTGCCAGCTCACCATTTGACAGGACAAGCTCCTATAATTCACCCCTCCACTTT. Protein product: CASSPFDRTSSYNSPLHF.

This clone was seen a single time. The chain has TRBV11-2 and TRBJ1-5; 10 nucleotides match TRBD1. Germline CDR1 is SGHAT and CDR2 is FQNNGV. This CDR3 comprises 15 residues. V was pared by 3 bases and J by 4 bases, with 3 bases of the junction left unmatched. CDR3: CASSLGQGNNQPQHF. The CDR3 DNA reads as TGTGCCAGCAGCTTGGGACAGGGGAATAATCAGCCCCAGCATTTT.

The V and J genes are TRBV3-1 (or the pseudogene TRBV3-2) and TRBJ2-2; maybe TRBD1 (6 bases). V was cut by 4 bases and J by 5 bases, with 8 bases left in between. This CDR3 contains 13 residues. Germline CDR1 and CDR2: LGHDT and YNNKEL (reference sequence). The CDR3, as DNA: TGTGCCAGCAGCCTTCAGGGGACCGGGGAGCTGTTTTTT. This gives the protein CASSLQGTGELFF.

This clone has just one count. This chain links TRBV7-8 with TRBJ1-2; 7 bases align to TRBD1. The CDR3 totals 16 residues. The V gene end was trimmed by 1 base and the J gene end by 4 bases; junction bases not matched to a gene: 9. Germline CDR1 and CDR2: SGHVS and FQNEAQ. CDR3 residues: CASSLGNQGVAYGYTF. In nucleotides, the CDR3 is TGTGCCAGCAGCTTAGGCAATCAGGGGGTTGCCTATGGCTACACCTTC. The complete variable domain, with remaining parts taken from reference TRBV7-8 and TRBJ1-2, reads GAGVSQSPRYKVAKRGQDVALRCDPISGHVSLFWYQQALGQGPEFLTYFQNEAQLDKSGLPSDRFFAERPEGSVSTLKIQRTQQEDSAVYLCASSLGNQGVAYGYTFGSGTRLTVV.

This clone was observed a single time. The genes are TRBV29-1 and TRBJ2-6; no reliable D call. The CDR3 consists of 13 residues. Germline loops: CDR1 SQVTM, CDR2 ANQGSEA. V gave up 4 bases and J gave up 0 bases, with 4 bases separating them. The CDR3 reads CSVASSGANVLTF. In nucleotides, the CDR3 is TGCAGCGTTGCCAGCTCTGGGGCCAACGTCCTGACTTTC.

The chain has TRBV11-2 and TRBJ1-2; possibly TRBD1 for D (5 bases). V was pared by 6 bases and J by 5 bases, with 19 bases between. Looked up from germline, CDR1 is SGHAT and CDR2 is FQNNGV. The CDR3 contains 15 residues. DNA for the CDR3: TGTGCCAGCAGGAGGGGCGGGGGTCCGAAATATGGCTACACCTTC. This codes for CASRRGGGPKYGYTF.

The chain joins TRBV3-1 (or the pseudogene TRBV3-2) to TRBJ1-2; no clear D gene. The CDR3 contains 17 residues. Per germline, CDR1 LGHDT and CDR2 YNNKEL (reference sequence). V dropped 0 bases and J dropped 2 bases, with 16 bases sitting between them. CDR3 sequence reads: CASSQDRGGRRNYGYTF. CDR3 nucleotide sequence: TGTGCCAGCAGCCAAGATCGGGGAGGGCGGCGGAACTATGGCTACACCTTC.

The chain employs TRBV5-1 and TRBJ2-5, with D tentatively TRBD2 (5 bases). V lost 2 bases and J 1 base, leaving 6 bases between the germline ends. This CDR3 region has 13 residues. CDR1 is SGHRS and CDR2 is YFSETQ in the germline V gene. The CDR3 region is CASSLAAQETQYF. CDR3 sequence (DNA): TGCGCCAGCAGCTTAGCGGCCCAAGAGACCCAGTACTTC. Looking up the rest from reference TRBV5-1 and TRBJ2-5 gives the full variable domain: KAGVTQTPRYLIKTRGQQVTLSCSPISGHRSVSWYQQTPGQGLQFLFEYFSETQRNKGNFPGRFSGRQFSNSRSEMNVSTLELGDSALYLCASSLAAQETQYFGPGTRLLVL.

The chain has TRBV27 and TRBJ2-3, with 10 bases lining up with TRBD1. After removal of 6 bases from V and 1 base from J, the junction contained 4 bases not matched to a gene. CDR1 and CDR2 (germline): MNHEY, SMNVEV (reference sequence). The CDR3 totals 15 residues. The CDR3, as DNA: TGTGCCAGCAGCCCCGACAGGGGGCGCACAGATACGCAGTATTTT. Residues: CASSPDRGRTDTQYF.

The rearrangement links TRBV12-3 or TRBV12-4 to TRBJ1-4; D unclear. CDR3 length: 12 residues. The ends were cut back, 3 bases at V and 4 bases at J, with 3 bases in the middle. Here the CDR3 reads CASSFLNEKLFF. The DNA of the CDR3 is TGTGCCAGCAGTTTTCTTAATGAAAAACTGTTTTTT.

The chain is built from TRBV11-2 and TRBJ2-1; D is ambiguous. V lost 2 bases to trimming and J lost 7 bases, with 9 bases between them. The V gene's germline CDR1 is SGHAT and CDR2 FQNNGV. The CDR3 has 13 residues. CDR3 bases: TGTGCCAGCAGCTTAATAAGAGTGAATGAGCAGTTCTTC. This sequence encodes CASSLIRVNEQFF.

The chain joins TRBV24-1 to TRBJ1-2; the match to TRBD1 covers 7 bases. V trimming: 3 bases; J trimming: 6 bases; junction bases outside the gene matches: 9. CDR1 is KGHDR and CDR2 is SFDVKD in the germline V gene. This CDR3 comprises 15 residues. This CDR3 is CATSDHLAQGDGYTF. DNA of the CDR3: TGTGCCACCAGTGATCATTTGGCCCAGGGGGATGGCTACACCTTC.

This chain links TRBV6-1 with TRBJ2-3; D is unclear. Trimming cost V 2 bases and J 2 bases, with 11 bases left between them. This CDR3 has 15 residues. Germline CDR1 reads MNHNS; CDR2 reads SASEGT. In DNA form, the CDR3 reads TGTGCCAGCAGTGAAATTTTAGACTCCACAGATACGCAGTATTTT. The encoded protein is CASSEILDSTDTQYF.

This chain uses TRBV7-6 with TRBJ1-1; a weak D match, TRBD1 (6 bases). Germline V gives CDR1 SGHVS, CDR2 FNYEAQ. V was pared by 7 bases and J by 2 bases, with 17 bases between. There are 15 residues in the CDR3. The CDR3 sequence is CASIQSGGGNTEAFF. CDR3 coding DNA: TGTGCCAGCATCCAATCTGGGGGGGGCAACACTGAAGCTTTCTTT. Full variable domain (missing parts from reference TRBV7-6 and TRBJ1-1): GAGVSQSPRYKVTKRGQDVALRCDPISGHVSLYWYRQALGQGPEFLTYFNYEAQQDKSGLPNDRFSAERPEGSISTLTIQRTEQRDSAMYRCASIQSGGGNTEAFFGQGTRLTVV.

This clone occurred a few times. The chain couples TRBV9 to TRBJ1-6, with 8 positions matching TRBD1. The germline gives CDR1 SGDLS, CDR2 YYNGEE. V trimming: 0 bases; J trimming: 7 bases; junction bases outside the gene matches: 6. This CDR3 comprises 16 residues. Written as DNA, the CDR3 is TGTGCCAGCAGCGTAGAGGCGGGACAGGCCAATTCACCCCTCCACTTT. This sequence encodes CASSVEAGQANSPLHF.